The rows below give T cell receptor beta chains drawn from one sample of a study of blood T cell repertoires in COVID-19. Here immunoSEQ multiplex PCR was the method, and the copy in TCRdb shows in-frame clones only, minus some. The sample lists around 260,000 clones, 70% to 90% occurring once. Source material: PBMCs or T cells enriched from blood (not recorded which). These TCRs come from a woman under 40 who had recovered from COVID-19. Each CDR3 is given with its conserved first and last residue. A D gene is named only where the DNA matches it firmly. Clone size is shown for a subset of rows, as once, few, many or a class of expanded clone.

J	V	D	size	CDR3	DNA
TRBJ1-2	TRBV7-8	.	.	CASSVNQGFPYGYTF	TGTGCCAGCAGCGTCAATCAGGGGTTCCCATATGGCTACACCTTC
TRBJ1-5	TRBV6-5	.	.	CASKRYPQGNQPQHF	TGTGCCAGCAAAAGATACCCCCAGGGGAATCAGCCCCAGCATTTT
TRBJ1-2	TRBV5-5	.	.	CASSLSGNYGYTF	TGTGCCAGCAGCTTGTCCGGTAACTATGGCTACACCTTC
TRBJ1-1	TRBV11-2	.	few	CASSLARSYTEAFF	TGTGCCAGCAGCTTAGCGCGGAGTTACACTGAAGCTTTCTTT
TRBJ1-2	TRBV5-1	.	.	CASSLDLATNYGYTF	TGCGCCAGCAGCTTGGATCTGGCCACTAACTATGGCTACACCTTC
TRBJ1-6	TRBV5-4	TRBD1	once	CASSQGGEGYSPLHF	TGTGCCAGCAGCCAAGGGGGCGAGGGATACTCACCCCTCCACTTT
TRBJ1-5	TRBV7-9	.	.	CASSSDSSSVPYQPQHF	TGTGCCAGCAGCTCCGACAGTTCGAGCGTCCCCTATCAGCCCCAGCATTTT
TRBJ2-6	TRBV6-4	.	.	CASSSTGVLTF	TGTGCCAGCAGTTCAACGGGCGTCCTGACTTTC
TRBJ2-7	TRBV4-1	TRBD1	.	CASSQAGQGAEQYF	TGCGCCAGCAGCCAAGCCGGACAGGGAGCCGAGCAGTACTTC
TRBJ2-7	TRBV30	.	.	CAWSGKLEFYEQYF	TGTGCCTGGAGTGGGAAACTAGAGTTCTACGAGCAGTACTTC
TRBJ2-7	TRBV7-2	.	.	CASSLDPQAIPYEQYF	TGTGCCAGCAGCCTCGACCCACAGGCGATTCCCTACGAGCAGTACTTC
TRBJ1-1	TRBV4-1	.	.	CASSQVGAGATMNTEAFF	TGCGCCAGCAGTCAAGTTGGAGCAGGGGCTACCATGAACACTGAAGCTTTCTTT
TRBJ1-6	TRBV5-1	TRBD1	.	CASRYGDRDYSPLHF	TGCGCCAGCAGGTACGGGGACAGGGATTATTCACCCCTCCACTTT
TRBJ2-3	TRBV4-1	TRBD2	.	CASSQETSRGGPDTQYF	TGCGCCAGCAGCCAAGAAACTTCGCGGGGGGGCCCAGATACGCAGTATTTT
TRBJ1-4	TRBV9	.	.	CASSPNVRMTEKLFF	TGTGCCAGCAGCCCCAACGTGCGGATGACGGAAAAACTGTTTTTT
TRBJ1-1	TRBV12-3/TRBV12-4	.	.	CASSLGGWQEAFF	TGTGCCAGCAGTTTGGGGGGGTGGCAAGAAGCTTTCTTT
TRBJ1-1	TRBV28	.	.	CASSLASRGVTEAFF	TGTGCCAGCAGTTTAGCCTCCAGGGGTGTCACTGAAGCTTTCTTT